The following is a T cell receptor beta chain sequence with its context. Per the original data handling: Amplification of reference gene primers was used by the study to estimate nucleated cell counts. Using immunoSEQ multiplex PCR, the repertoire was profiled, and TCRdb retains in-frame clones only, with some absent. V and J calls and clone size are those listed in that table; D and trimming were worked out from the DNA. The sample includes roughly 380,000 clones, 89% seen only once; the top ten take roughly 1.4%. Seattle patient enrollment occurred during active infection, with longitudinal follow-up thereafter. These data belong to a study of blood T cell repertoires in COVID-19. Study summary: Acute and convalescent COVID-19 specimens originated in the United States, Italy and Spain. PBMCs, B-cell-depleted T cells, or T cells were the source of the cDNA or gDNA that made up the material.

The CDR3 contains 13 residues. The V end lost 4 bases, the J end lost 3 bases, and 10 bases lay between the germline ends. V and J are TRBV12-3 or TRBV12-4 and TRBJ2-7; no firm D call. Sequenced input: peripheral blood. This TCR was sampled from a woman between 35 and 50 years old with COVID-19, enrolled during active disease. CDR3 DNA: TGTGCCAGCAGTTCCCCAAGCCTCTACGAGCAGTACTTC. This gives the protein CASSSPSLYEQYF.